Given below is one T cell receptor (beta chain) in context. Antigen unknown. Alongside a J-beta primer mix, a sample-barcoded 5' primer served in a second PCR lasting about 7 to 12 cycles. TCRdb ran MiXCR on the 5' RACE reads and lists one entry per CDR3 protein. Of some 640,000 distinct CDR3 sequences listed, 49% are singletons. This specimen belongs to a study of blood T cells in healthy people across ages. General study findings and limits: Greater diversity and more naive CD4+ cells were seen in long-lived donors than in aged donors. Lack of knowledge of donor CMV status possibly confounded expanded clonotype changes.

CDR3 length: 13 amino acids. With 2 bases clipped from V and 7 bases from J, the junction kept 2 bases outside the gene matches. The germline V gene has CDR1 SGHTA and CDR2 FQGTGA. The donors, all healthy, were Caucasians living in Russia, aged roughly 6 to 100. Each sample used at least 6.5 million PBMCs. Sequences were obtained from blood. The clonotype originates from a woman in her sixties or seventies in good health. The chain recombines TRBV7-3 with TRBJ2-1, with 7 bases fitting TRBD1. CDR3 DNA sequence: TGTGCCAGCAGCTTAGACAGGGAGAATGAGCAGTTCTTC. Amino acid sequence: CASSLDRENEQFF.